This T cell receptor beta chain was captured in a study of T cell repertoires in cytomegalovirus infection. About the study: Public signatures in TCR beta pointed to CMV infection and matching HLA type. General study results and limits: Predominance within the ex vivo response was attributable to HLA-C-restricted CMV-specific TCR beta clonotypes.

MiXCR was run by TCRdb on the reads, yielding one entry per CDR3 protein. The sample yields approximately 250,000 distinct CDR3 sequences, around 12% seen once. V lost 7 bases, J lost 5 bases, and 13 bases stayed unmatched. CDR3 length: 17 amino acids. With regard to this clonotype: Antigen unknown.

This TCR came from a human donor in good health (CMV status not recorded). Some clones in this sample may be carry-over from other donors' samples. J is TRBJ2-7 and V is TRBV12-3 or TRBV12-4; 14 bases are shared with TRBD2. The sample comprised PBMCs. DNA of the CDR3: TGTGCCAGCACCCTGGGACTAGCGGGAGTGGGGGGCAACGAGCAGTACTTC. Protein sequence: CASTLGLAGVGGNEQYF.